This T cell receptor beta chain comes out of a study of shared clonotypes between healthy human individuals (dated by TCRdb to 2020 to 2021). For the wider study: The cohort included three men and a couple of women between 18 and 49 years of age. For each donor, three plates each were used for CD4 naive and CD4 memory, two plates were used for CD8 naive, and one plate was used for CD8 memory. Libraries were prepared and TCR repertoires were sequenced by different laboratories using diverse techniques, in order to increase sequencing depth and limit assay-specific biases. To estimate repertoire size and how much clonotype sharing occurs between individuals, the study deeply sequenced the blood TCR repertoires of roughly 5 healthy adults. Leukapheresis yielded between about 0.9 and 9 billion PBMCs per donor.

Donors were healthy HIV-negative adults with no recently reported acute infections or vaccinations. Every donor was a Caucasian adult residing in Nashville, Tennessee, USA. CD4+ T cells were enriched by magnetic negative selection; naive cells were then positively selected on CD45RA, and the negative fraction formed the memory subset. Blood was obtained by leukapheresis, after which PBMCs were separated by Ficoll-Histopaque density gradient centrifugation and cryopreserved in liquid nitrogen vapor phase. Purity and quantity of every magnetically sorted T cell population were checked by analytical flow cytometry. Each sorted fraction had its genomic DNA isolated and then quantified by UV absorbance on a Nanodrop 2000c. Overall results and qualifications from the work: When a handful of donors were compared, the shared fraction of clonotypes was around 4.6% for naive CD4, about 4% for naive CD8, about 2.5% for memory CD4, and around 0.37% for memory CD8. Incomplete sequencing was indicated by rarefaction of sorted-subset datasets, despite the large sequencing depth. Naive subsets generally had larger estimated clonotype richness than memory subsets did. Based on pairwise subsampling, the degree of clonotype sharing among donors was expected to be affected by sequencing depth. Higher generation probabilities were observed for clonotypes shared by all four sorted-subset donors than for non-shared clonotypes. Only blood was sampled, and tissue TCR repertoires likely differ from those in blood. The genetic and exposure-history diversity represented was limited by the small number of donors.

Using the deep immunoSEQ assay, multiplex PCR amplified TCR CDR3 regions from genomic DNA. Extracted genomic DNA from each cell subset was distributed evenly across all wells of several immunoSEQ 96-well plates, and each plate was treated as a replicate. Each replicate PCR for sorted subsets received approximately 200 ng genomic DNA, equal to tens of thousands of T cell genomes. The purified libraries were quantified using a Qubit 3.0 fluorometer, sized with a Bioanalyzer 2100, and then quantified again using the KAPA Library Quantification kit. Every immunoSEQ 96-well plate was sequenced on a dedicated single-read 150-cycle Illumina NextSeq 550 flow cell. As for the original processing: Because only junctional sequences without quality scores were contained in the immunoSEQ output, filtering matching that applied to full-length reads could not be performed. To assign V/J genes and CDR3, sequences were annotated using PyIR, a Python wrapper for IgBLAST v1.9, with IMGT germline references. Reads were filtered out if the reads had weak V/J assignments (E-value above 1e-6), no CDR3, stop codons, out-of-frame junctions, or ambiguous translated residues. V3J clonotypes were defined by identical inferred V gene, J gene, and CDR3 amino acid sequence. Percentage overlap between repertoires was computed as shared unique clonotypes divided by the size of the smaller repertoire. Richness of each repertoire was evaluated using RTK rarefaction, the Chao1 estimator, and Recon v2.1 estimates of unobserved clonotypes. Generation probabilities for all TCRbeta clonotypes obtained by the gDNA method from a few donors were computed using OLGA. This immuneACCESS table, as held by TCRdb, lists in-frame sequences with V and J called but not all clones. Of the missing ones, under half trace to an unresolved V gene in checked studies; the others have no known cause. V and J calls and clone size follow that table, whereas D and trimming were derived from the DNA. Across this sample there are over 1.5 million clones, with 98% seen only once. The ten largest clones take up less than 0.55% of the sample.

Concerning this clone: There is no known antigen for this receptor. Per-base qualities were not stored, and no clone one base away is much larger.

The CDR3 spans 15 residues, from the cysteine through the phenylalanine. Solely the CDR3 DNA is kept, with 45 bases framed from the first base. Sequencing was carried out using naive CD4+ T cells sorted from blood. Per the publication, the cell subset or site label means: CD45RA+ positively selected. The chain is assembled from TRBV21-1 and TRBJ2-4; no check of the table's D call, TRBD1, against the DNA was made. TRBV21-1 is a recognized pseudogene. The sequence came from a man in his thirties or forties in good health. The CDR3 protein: CASRSGHLAKNIQYF. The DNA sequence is TGTGCCAGCAGGTCGGGACATTTAGCCAAAAACATTCAGTACTTC.